What follows are 14 T cell receptor beta chains derived from one specimen sequenced in a study of T cells in Graves' hyperthyroidism and ophthalmopathy. From RNA transcripts, TCR beta CDR3 regions were amplified. The HTBI primer set served for first-round RT-PCR of the TCR CDR3. Each CDR3 protein gets one entry after TCRdb re-called the multiplex PCR reads with MiXCR. Here the sample spans 300,000 to 400,000 distinct CDR3 sequences, over 10% being singletons. Sequenced input: blood. The source is a woman aged 18-29 years with Graves' hyperthyroidism.

Ten or more counts support this clonotype. The chain links TRBV6-6 to TRBJ2-1; maybe TRBD2 (6 bases). From germline, CDR1 is MNHNY and CDR2 SVGAGI (reference sequence). V was cut by 2 bases and J by 4 bases, with 9 bases left in between. The CDR3 is 14 residues long. CDR3 DNA sequence: TGTGCCAGCAGTTACGGGGACTCTTACAATGAGCAGTTCTTC. The encoded protein is CASSYGDSYNEQFF.

J is TRBJ1-2 and V is TRBV7-9; TRBD1 is a possible D gene (5 bases). The CDR3 sequence is 17 residues long. The V end lost 1 base, the J end lost 2 bases, and 17 bases lay between the germline ends. CDR1 is SEHNR and CDR2 is FQNEAQ in the germline V gene (reference sequence). The CDR3 DNA reads TGTGCCAGCAGCTTAGAAAGGTTCAGGGTGGTAAACTATGGCTACACCTTC. Amino acid sequence: CASSLERFRVVNYGYTF.

This clonotype was found a few times. V gene TRBV4-1 combines with J gene TRBJ2-2; D unresolved. This CDR3 is 14 amino acids long. In germline, CDR1 is MGHRA, CDR2 YSYEKL. V was trimmed by 1 base and J by 5 bases, leaving 8 bases between them. The CDR3 nucleotides read TGCGCCAGCAGCCAAGTAATGAGGACCGGGGAGCTGTTTTTT. As protein: CASSQVMRTGELFF.

This clonotype was recorded many times. V gene TRBV12-3 or TRBV12-4 combines with J gene TRBJ2-3; D is perhaps TRBD1 (6 bases). CDR3 length: 15 residues. V dropped 2 bases and J dropped 0 bases, with 9 bases sitting between them. The CDR3 is CASSLMGQSTDTQYF. The CDR3 DNA is TGTGCCAGCAGTTTAATGGGACAAAGCACAGATACGCAGTATTTT.

Many counts were recorded for this clonotype. V gene TRBV10-3 combines with J gene TRBJ1-1; D might be TRBD1 (5 bases). The germline gives CDR1 ENHRY, CDR2 SYGVKD. The CDR3 is made up of 15 amino acids. V lost 3 bases to trimming and J lost 2 bases, with 13 bases between them. CDR3 nucleotide sequence: TGTGCCATCAGTGACCCGGGACTTCCAAACACTGAAGCTTTCTTT. Translating it yields CAISDPGLPNTEAFF.

This clonotype occurred many times. The V call is TRBV5-1, the J call TRBJ2-7; 7 bases are a match to TRBD2. The CDR3 loop spans 15 amino acids. Germline CDR1 and CDR2: SGHRS and YFSETQ. V gave up 5 bases and J gave up 3 bases; unmatched junction bases: 11. DNA for the CDR3: TGCGCCAGCAGTTTCCGGGCGGGAGAGGGCTACGAGCAGTACTTC. It encodes CASSFRAGEGYEQYF.

This clonotype was observed at least ten times. The V call is TRBV24-1, the J call TRBJ2-7; D remains unclear. Trimming pared 5 bases from V and 3 bases from J, leaving 7 bases between. The CDR3 length is 12 residues. Germline V gene sequence: CDR1 KGHDR, CDR2 SFDVKD. CDR3 in amino acids: CATSAAGYEQYF. The DNA for the CDR3 is TGTGCCACCAGTGCGGCAGGCTACGAGCAGTACTTC.

This clonotype was detected a few times. The rearrangement joins TRBV7-2 to TRBJ1-5; TRBD1 is a possible D gene (5 bases). Trimming took off 1 base at V and 0 bases at J, with 10 bases between the two ends. There are 16 residues in the CDR3. CDR1 and CDR2 (germline): SGHTA, FQGNSA. CDR3 loop: CASSLGPGGSNQPQHF. The CDR3 bases are TGTGCCAGCAGCTTAGGTCCGGGGGGTAGCAATCAGCCCCAGCATTTT.

This clonotype was picked up many times. The V gene is TRBV27, the J gene TRBJ2-7; a possible D gene is TRBD1 (5 bases). There are 13 residues in the CDR3. V dropped 2 bases and J dropped 2 bases, with 7 bases sitting between them. Germline V lookup: CDR1 MNHEY, CDR2 SMNVEV (reference sequence). DNA for the CDR3: TGTGCCAGCAGTTTAAGGGGCCCCTACGAGCAGTACTTC. As protein: CASSLRGPYEQYF.

V is TRBV12-3 or TRBV12-4 and J is TRBJ1-2, with a possible D match to TRBD1 (5 bases). CDR3 length equals 11 residues. The germline V and J ends were trimmed by 8 bases and 4 bases, with 8 bases remaining between them. The CDR3 coding sequence is TGTGCCAGCCGACAGAGCTATGGCTACACCTTC. This gives the protein CASRQSYGYTF.

A few counts support this clonotype. This sequence joins TRBV4-1 and TRBJ2-3, with unresolved D. Germline V gene lookup returns CDR1 MGHRA and CDR2 YSYEKL. The CDR3 has 13 residues. The V end lost 1 base, the J end lost 6 bases, and 8 bases lay between the germline ends. This chain's CDR3 is CASSQGQADTQYF. The CDR3 DNA reads as TGCGCCAGCAGCCAAGGTCAAGCGGATACGCAGTATTTT.

This clonotype came up many times. The J gene is TRBJ1-2, the V gene TRBV18; D is unresolved. Trimming pared 3 bases from V and 4 bases from J, leaving 18 bases between. CDR1 is KGHSH and CDR2 is LQKENI in the germline V gene. The CDR3 runs to 16 residues. CDR3 DNA: TGTGCCAGCTCACCCCCCGGTAGACCGAGAGGCTATGGCTACACCTTC. Its protein is CASSPPGRPRGYGYTF.

The sample holds many counts of this clonotype. J is TRBJ1-2 and V is TRBV29-1; D possibly corresponds to TRBD1 (5 bases). Trimming shortened V by 3 bases and J by 8 bases, and 13 bases separated the two germline ends. The length of the CDR3 is 12 residues. Germline values: CDR1 SQVTM, CDR2 ANQGSEA. CDR3 loop: CSVEGGLWGYTF. The CDR3 DNA reads TGCAGCGTTGAGGGGGGACTGTGGGGCTACACCTTC. Based on the CDR3 plus reference TRBV29-1 and TRBJ1-2, the full variable domain is SAVISQKPSRDICQRGTSLTIQCQVDSQVTMMFWYRQQPGQSLTLIATANQGSEATYESGFVIDKFPISRPNLTFSTLTVSNMSPEDSSIYLCSVEGGLWGYTFGSGTRLTVV.

This clonotype was observed many times. The chain links TRBV9 to TRBJ2-3; TRBD1 matches at 7 bases. The V gene end was trimmed by 6 bases and the J gene end by 4 bases; junction bases not matched to a gene: 5. The CDR3 is 13 residues long. Germline lookup yields CDR1 SGDLS and CDR2 YYNGEE. CDR3: CASTAGGADTQYF. CDR3 sequence (DNA): TGTGCCAGCACGGCAGGGGGAGCAGATACGCAGTATTTT.